These 15 T cell receptor beta chains share one sample of origin, sequenced in a study of T cell changes during pregnancy in multiple sclerosis. Clones were sequenced by immunoSEQ multiplex PCR, and TCRdb holds only the in-frame ones, with some missing. The sample records tens of thousands of clones, 93% being singletons. Sequenced material: CD8+ T cells from peripheral blood mononuclear cells, taken after pregnancy. These receptors originate from a female donor with multiple sclerosis, enrolled in a pregnancy study.

This clone was found once. The genes are TRBV27 and TRBJ1-2; 7 bases are a match to TRBD1. The CDR3 is 14 residues long. Germline trimming cut 6 bases from V and 4 bases from J; bases unmatched to any gene: 8. Germline CDR1 MNHEY, CDR2 SMNVEV (reference sequence). The CDR3 region is CASRSAGTAYGYTF. In DNA form, the CDR3 reads TGTGCCAGCAGGTCCGCCGGGACAGCCTATGGCTACACCTTC.

This clone appeared a single time. J is TRBJ1-4 and V is TRBV15; 7 bases map to TRBD1. V lost 3 bases to trimming and J lost 7 bases; unmatched junction nucleotides: 8. CDR1 and CDR2 (germline): LNHNV, YYDKDF (reference sequence). This CDR3 is 15 amino acids long. DNA of the CDR3: TGTGCCACCAGCAGGGGGCAGGGGGAAGGTGAAAAACTGTTTTTT. Its protein product is CATSRGQGEGEKLFF.

The chain combines TRBV25-1 with TRBJ2-7; D unresolved. V lost 2 bases and J lost 2, with 7 bases in between. CDR1 and CDR2 (germline): MGHDK, SYGVNS. The CDR3 spans 13 residues. The CDR3 is CASSEVYTYEQYF. For the CDR3, the DNA is TGTGCCAGCAGTGAAGTTTATACCTACGAGCAGTACTTC.

The V call is TRBV9, the J call TRBJ2-2; 8 bases fit TRBD2. J was trimmed by 7 bases and V by 3 bases; bases with no gene match: 2. The V gene's germline CDR1 is SGDLS and CDR2 YYNGEE. The CDR3 spans 13 residues. The CDR3 nucleotides are TGTGCCAGCAGCGATGGGACTAGCGGGGAGCTGTTTTTT. Amino acids: CASSDGTSGELFF.

The chain recombines TRBV5-1 with TRBJ2-2; 7 bases match TRBD2. The CDR3 totals 17 residues. The junction had 10 bases not matched to a gene; V was cut back by 0 bases and J by 5 bases. From germline, CDR1 is SGHRS and CDR2 YFSETQ. CDR3 bases: TGCGCCAGCAGCTTGGTCCTAGCGGCTAGCCCAACCGGGGAGCTGTTTTTT. Its translation is CASSLVLAASPTGELFF.

The chain employs TRBV9 and TRBJ1-1, with TRBD1 as a possible D gene (5 bases). The germline V gene has CDR1 SGDLS and CDR2 YYNGEE. The V gene lost 0 bases and the J gene lost 3 bases, with 12 bases spanning the gap. The CDR3 totals 15 residues. The CDR3 coding sequence is TGTGCCAGCAGCGTAGGTTCCCGGGGGGACACTGAAGCTTTCTTT. It is translated as CASSVGSRGDTEAFF.

The chain links TRBV14 to TRBJ1-2, with D uncertain. The CDR3 runs 13 residues. The germline gives CDR1 SGHDN, CDR2 FVKESK. V dropped 1 base and J dropped 5 bases, with 8 bases sitting between them. The CDR3 nucleotides read TGTGCCAGCAGCCAAGTATCAGGATATGGCTACACCTTC. As protein: CASSQVSGYGYTF.

The V call is TRBV4-2, the J call TRBJ2-2; TRBD2 is a possible D gene (6 bases). Germline CDR1 LGHNA, CDR2 YNFKEQ. This CDR3 spans 14 amino acids. The germline V and J ends were trimmed by 5 bases and 2 bases, with 9 bases remaining between them. CDR3 nucleotides: TGTGCCAGCAGCTGGGCGGGAAACACCGGGGAGCTGTTTTTT. This encodes CASSWAGNTGELFF.

This clone has just a few counts. The V gene is TRBV9, the J gene TRBJ1-1; D gene uncertain. The CDR3 extends over 13 amino acids. Trimming pared 3 bases from V and 2 bases from J, leaving 8 bases between. Germline loops: CDR1 SGDLS, CDR2 YYNGEE. CDR3 coding DNA: TGTGCCAGCAGCGGAGGAGCTAACACTGAAGCTTTCTTT. It yields the protein CASSGGANTEAFF.

The chain links TRBV15 to TRBJ1-5; D perhaps matches TRBD1 (5 bases). V lost 3 bases, J lost 1 base, and 7 bases lay in between. The CDR3 has 14 residues. CDR1 LNHNV and CDR2 YYDKDF come from the germline V gene (reference sequence). The CDR3 nucleotides are TGTGCCACCAGCAGGGGGGGGAGCAATCAGCCCCAGCATTTT. Protein product: CATSRGGSNQPQHF. Complete variable domain (other parts from reference TRBV15 and TRBJ1-5): DAMVIQNPRYQVTQFGKPVTLSCSQTLNHNVMYWYQQKSSQAPKLLFHYYDKDFNNEADTPDNFQSRRPNTSFCFLDIRSPGLGDTAMYLCATSRGGSNQPQHFGDGTRLSIL.

The rearrangement uses TRBV19 and TRBJ2-4, with 7 bases identical to TRBD2. Germline-derived CDR1 and CDR2 are LNHDA and SQIVND (reference sequence). The trim removed 5 bases at V and 3 bases at J, leaving 10 bases unmatched. This CDR3 region has 16 residues. CDR3 region: CASSHVSRDYKNIQYF. The CDR3 bases are TGTGCCAGTAGTCACGTCTCCCGGGACTACAAAAACATTCAGTACTTC.

The chain employs TRBV27 and TRBJ2-3; unclear D gene. Germline V CDR1 and CDR2: MNHEY, SMNVEV (reference sequence). The V gene lost 2 bases and the J gene lost 0 bases, with 3 bases spanning the gap. CDR3 length: 13 amino acids. CDR3 nucleotides: TGTGCCAGCAGTTTACTTAGCACAGATACGCAGTATTTT. It codes for CASSLLSTDTQYF.

The chain joins TRBV4-2 to TRBJ2-7; TRBD1 matches 10 bases. Germline V gene lookup returns CDR1 LGHNA and CDR2 YNFKEQ. V trimming: 3 bases; J trimming: 6 bases; junction bases outside the gene matches: 5. The length of the CDR3 is 14 residues. The chain's CDR3 is CASSHPGQGLEQYF. Written as DNA, the CDR3 is TGTGCCAGCAGCCACCCGGGACAGGGGCTCGAGCAGTACTTC.

This clone was found once. The genes are TRBV9 and TRBJ2-7, with 10 bases identical to TRBD2. With V trimmed by 0 bases and J by 7 bases, 10 bases remained unmatched. Per the germline V gene, CDR1 is SGDLS and CDR2 is YYNGEE. The CDR3 extends over 16 amino acids. Written as DNA, the CDR3 is TGTGCCAGCAGCGTAGCCCCACTAGCGGGGAGGGGGGAGCAGTACTTC. Amino acid sequence: CASSVAPLAGRGEQYF.

V is TRBV11-2 and J is TRBJ1-4; D might be TRBD1 (5 bases). This CDR3 region has 15 residues. With 4 bases removed from V and 8 bases from J, the gap between germline ends came to 17 bases. CDR1 and CDR2 (germline): SGHAT, FQNNGV. CDR3 sequence (DNA): TGTGCCAGCAGCTCGCAGGGTGTTTGGAGAGAAAAACTGTTTTTT. Residues: CASSSQGVWREKLFF. Full variable domain (missing parts from reference TRBV11-2 and TRBJ1-4): EAGVAQSPRYKIIEKRQSVAFWCNPISGHATLYWYQQILGQGPKLLIQFQNNGVVDDSQLPKDRFSAERLKGVDSTLKIQPAKLEDSAVYLCASSSQGVWREKLFFGSGTQLSVL.